What follows are 31 T cell receptor beta chains derived from one specimen sequenced in a study of monozygotic twins with inflammatory bowel disease. TCRdb reanalyzed the 5' RACE reads, giving one entry per CDR3 protein sequence and no DNA. In total, the table holds some 170,000 distinct CDR3 sequences. Sequencing used blood. The receptors derive from a human donor with ulcerative colitis or Crohn's disease, or a healthy co-twin of an affected twin (not recorded which).

The J gene is TRBJ2-7, the V gene TRBV7-9; TCRdb names TRBD1, which stays unverified in the absence of DNA. Germline CDR1 reads SEHNR; CDR2 reads FQNEAQ (reference sequence). The CDR3 loop spans 16 amino acids. CDR3 residues: CASSHVRDRGNYEQYF.

This chain connects TRBV12-3 or TRBV12-4 to TRBJ2-2. There are 15 residues in the CDR3. This CDR3 is CASSYSGQNTGELFF.

The genes are TRBV5-4 and TRBJ1-1; TCRdb's D call of TRBD1 is untestable without DNA. The CDR3 has 14 amino acids. Germline V CDR1 and CDR2: SGHNT, YYREEE (reference sequence). CDR3 sequence: CASSVEGGDTEAFF.

The chain carries TRBV5-1 and TRBJ2-5; TCRdb picks TRBD1, but there is no DNA to check that call. CDR3 length: 16 amino acids. Per germline, CDR1 SGHRS and CDR2 YFSETQ. The CDR3 is CASSRGYATYQETQYF.

The chain is built from TRBV19 and TRBJ2-7; TCRdb picks TRBD1, but there is no DNA to check that call. The CDR3 contains 14 residues. Germline CDR1 is LNHDA and CDR2 is SQIVND (reference sequence). CDR3 region: CASRPDRGEYEQYF.

The J gene is TRBJ2-1, the V gene TRBV5-1; TCRdb's assignment of TRBD2 cannot be checked, as there is no DNA. This CDR3 contains 15 residues. The germline V gene has CDR1 SGHRS and CDR2 YFSETQ. CDR3 region: CASSLGDLGYNEQFF. The complete variable domain, with remaining parts taken from reference TRBV5-1 and TRBJ2-1, reads KAGVTQTPRYLIKTRGQQVTLSCSPISGHRSVSWYQQTPGQGLQFLFEYFSETQRNKGNFPGRFSGRQFSNSRSEMNVSTLELGDSALYLCASSLGDLGYNEQFFGPGTRLTVL.

The V and J genes are TRBV5-6 and TRBJ1-1. CDR1 is SGHDT, CDR2 YYEEEE, per germline. There are 13 residues in the CDR3. The CDR3 here is CASSFVWNTEAFF. Full variable domain (remainder filled in from reference TRBV5-6 and TRBJ1-1): DAGVTQSPTHLIKTRGQQVTLRCSPKSGHDTVSWYQQALGQGPQFIFQYYEEEERQRGNFPDRFSGHQFPNYSSELNVNALLLGDSALYLCASSFVWNTEAFFGQGTRLTVV.

The chain combines TRBV9 with TRBJ2-1; TCRdb selects TRBD2, and the lack of DNA leaves this call unchecked. This CDR3 is built from 18 residues. Germline V gene lookup returns CDR1 SGDLS and CDR2 YYNGEE. The chain's CDR3 is CASSVGRLTSGKYNEQFF.

V is TRBV10-3 and J is TRBJ2-7; TCRdb returns TRBD2, unconfirmable since there is no DNA. This CDR3 has 15 amino acids. CDR1 is ENHRY, CDR2 SYGVKD, per germline. The CDR3 sequence: CAISESTSGTYEQYF.

The gene calls are TRBV12-3 or TRBV12-4 and TRBJ2-5; without DNA, the TCRdb call of TRBD1 cannot be checked. The CDR3 is made up of 15 amino acids. The CDR3 loop is CASSPGQGLGETQYF.

This chain connects TRBV28 to TRBJ1-2; no DNA is available, so the TRBD1 call from TCRdb remains unchecked. Germline lookup yields CDR1 MDHEN and CDR2 SYDVKM. This CDR3 has 13 amino acids. The chain's CDR3 is CASSLRTGYGYTF.

The chain carries TRBV7-3 and TRBJ1-6. This CDR3 has 13 residues. Germline V gene sequence: CDR1 SGHTA, CDR2 FQGTGA. CDR3 region: CASSTDDNSPLHF.

V is TRBV5-1 and J is TRBJ2-7; TCRdb selects TRBD1, and the lack of DNA leaves this call unchecked. Per germline, CDR1 SGHRS and CDR2 YFSETQ. There are 14 residues in the CDR3. The chain's CDR3 is CASGPQGSSYEQYF.

V is TRBV20-1 and J is TRBJ1-5. The CDR3 has 14 residues. Germline CDR1 is DFQATT and CDR2 is SNEGSKA (reference sequence). The CDR3 loop is CSAGISGGNQPQHF.

This chain uses TRBV12-3 or TRBV12-4 with TRBJ1-5. The CDR3 loop spans 12 amino acids. The CDR3 reads CASSFGNQPQHF.

This rearrangement joins TRBV6-1 to TRBJ2-5; the D call of TRBD1 rests on TCRdb alone, since no DNA is present to check it. The V gene's germline CDR1 is MNHNS and CDR2 SASEGT. This CDR3 is built from 14 residues. The CDR3 here is CASRSGRGGETQYF.

The chain couples TRBV27 to TRBJ1-1. CDR1 and CDR2 from the germline V gene are MNHEY and SMNVEV (reference sequence). The CDR3 runs to 14 residues. CDR3: CATSTGLRNTEAFF.

The genes are TRBV6-5 and TRBJ2-5; checking the TCRdb D call of TRBD2 is not possible without DNA. The germline gives CDR1 MNHEY, CDR2 SVGAGI. This CDR3 comprises 16 residues. CDR3 residues: CASSYYRLAHQETQYF.

The chain recombines TRBV21-1 with TRBJ2-5. TRBV21-1 is a recognized pseudogene. This CDR3 has 13 residues. The CDR3 spells CASSKALRETQYF.

V and J are TRBV5-1 and TRBJ2-2. This CDR3 is built from 14 residues. Germline V lookup: CDR1 SGHRS, CDR2 YFSETQ. The CDR3 sequence is CASSLGLQIGELFF.

This chain uses TRBV5-1 with TRBJ1-1; the D call from TCRdb, TRBD1, cannot be confirmed without DNA. In germline, CDR1 is SGHRS, CDR2 YFSETQ. The CDR3 has 14 residues. The CDR3 is CASSYTGRNTEAFF.

The chain couples TRBV24-1 to TRBJ2-1; the D call from TCRdb, TRBD2, cannot be confirmed without DNA. This CDR3 contains 13 residues. CDR1 is KGHDR and CDR2 is SFDVKD in the germline V gene. CDR3 region: CATQTSGYNEQFF.

This rearrangement joins TRBV14 to TRBJ1-1. CDR1 is SGHDN and CDR2 is FVKESK in the germline V gene. This CDR3 has 14 residues. CDR3 sequence: CASSPPGRSTEAFF. The full variable domain, rest sourced from reference TRBV14 and TRBJ1-1, is EAGVTQFPSHSVIEKGQTVTLRCDPISGHDNLYWYRRVMGKEIKFLLHFVKESKQDESGMPNNRFLAERTGGTYSTLKVQPAELEDSGVYFCASSPPGRSTEAFFGQGTRLTVV.

The V and J genes are TRBV5-5 and TRBJ2-3; TCRdb outputs TRBD1, but without DNA this stays unchecked. Germline V gene sequence: CDR1 SGHKS, CDR2 YYEKEE (reference sequence). The CDR3 contains 15 residues. CDR3 in amino acids: CASSSGDRDADTQYF.

The rearrangement joins TRBV7-9 to TRBJ1-5; the D call of TRBD1 rests on TCRdb alone, since no DNA is present to check it. The CDR3 has 14 amino acids. Germline CDR1 SEHNR, CDR2 FQNEAQ (reference sequence). This CDR3 reads CASSGGAQHQPQHF.

V is TRBV20-1 and J is TRBJ2-3; lacking DNA, the TRBD2 call made by TCRdb goes unchecked. Germline CDR1 DFQATT, CDR2 SNEGSKA (reference sequence). The CDR3 is 14 residues long. CDR3 sequence: CSAKRTSKSDTQYF.

The chain employs TRBV12-3 or TRBV12-4 and TRBJ2-3; TCRdb's D call, TRBD2, is unchecked because there is no DNA. The CDR3 is made up of 13 amino acids. CDR3 sequence reads: CASWRGGADTQYF.

This chain uses TRBV12-3 or TRBV12-4 with TRBJ2-7; the TCRdb call, TRBD2, lacks DNA for checking. CDR3 length: 14 residues. CDR3 in amino acids: CASRDGPEAYEQYF.

The V and J genes are TRBV20-1 and TRBJ2-3; TCRdb designates TRBD1, a call that cannot be tested without DNA. The length of the CDR3 is 14 residues. Per germline, CDR1 DFQATT and CDR2 SNEGSKA (reference sequence). The chain's CDR3 is CSADGARGTDTQYF.

The V call is TRBV30, the J call TRBJ1-1; TCRdb's D call of TRBD1 is untestable without DNA. The CDR3 has 15 amino acids. In germline, CDR1 is GTSNPN, CDR2 SVGIG (reference sequence). This CDR3 is CAWSVPGHYNTEAFF.

This rearrangement joins TRBV18 to TRBJ1-1. Germline CDR1 KGHSH, CDR2 LQKENI. The CDR3 runs to 12 residues. Here the CDR3 reads CASSPSDTEAFF.